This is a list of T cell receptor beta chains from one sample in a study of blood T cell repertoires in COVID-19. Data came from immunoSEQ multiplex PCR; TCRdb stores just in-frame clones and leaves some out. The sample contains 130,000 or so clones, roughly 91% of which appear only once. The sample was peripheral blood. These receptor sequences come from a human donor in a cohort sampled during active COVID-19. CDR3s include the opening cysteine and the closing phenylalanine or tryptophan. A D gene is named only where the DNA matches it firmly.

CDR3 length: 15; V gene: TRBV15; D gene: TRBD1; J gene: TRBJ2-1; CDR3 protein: CATSRDNRGFDEQFF; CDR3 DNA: TGTGCCACCAGCAGAGATAACAGGGGTTTCGATGAGCAGTTCTTC
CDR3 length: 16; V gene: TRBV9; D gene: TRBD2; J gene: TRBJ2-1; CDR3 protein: CASSLVGSGAYNEQFF; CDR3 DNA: TGTGCCAGCAGCCTAGTAGGTAGCGGGGCCTACAATGAGCAGTTCTTC
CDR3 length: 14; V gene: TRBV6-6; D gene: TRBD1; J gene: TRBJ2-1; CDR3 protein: CASTMTGAYNEQFF; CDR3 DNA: TGTGCCAGCACGATGACAGGGGCGTACAATGAGCAGTTCTTC
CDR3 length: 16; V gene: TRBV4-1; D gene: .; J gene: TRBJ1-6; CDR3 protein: CASSQERGSYNSPLHF; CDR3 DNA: TGCGCCAGCAGCCAAGAGCGGGGCTCCTATAATTCACCCCTCCACTTT
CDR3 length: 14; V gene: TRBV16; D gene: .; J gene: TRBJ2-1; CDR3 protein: CASSQIQIYNEQFF; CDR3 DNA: TGTGCCAGCAGCCAAATCCAGATATACAATGAGCAGTTCTTC
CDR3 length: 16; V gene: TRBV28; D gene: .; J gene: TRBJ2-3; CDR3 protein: CASSSPRRGISDTQYF; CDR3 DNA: TGTGCCAGCAGTTCCCCCCGCCGCGGGATCTCGGATACGCAGTATTTT
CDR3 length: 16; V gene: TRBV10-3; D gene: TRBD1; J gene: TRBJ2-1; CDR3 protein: CAISESNTGGPNEQFF; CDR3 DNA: TGTGCCATCAGTGAGTCGAACACAGGGGGCCCCAATGAGCAGTTCTTC
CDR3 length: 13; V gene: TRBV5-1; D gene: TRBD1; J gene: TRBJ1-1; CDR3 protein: CASSSGGTTEAFF; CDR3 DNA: TGCGCCAGCAGCTCAGGGGGCACCACTGAAGCTTTCTTT
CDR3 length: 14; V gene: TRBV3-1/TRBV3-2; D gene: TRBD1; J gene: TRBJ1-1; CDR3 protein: CASSQAQGGTEAFF; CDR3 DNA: TGTGCCAGCAGCCAAGCACAGGGGGGCACTGAAGCTTTCTTT
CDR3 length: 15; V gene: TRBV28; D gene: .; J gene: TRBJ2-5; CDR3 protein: CASSSKDGVWETQYF; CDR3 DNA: TGTGCCAGCAGTTCAAAGGACGGGGTATGGGAGACCCAGTACTTC
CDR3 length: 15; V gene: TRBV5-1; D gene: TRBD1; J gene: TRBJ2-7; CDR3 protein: CASSLVGQGAYEQYF; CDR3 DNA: TGCGCCAGCAGCTTGGTGGGGCAGGGGGCCTACGAGCAGTACTTC
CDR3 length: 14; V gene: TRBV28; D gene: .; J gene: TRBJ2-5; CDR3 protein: CASRDPRGTLTQYF; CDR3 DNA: TGTGCCAGCAGGGACCCTCGAGGGACTTTGACCCAGTACTTC
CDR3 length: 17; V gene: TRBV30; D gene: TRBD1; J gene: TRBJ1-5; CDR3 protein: CAWSTGQGAVGNQPQHF; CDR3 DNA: TGTGCCTGGAGTACAGGACAGGGGGCCGTCGGCAATCAGCCCCAGCATTTT
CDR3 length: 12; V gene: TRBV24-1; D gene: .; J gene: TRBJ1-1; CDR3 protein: CATSAGNTEAFF; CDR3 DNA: TGTGCCACCAGTGCGGGGAACACTGAAGCTTTCTTT
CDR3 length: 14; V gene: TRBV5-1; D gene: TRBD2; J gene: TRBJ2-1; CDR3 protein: CASSFSGAYNEQFF; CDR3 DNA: TGCGCCAGCAGCTTTAGCGGGGCCTACAATGAGCAGTTCTTC
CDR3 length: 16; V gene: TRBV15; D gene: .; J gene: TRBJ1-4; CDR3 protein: CATSKGHPRANEKLFF; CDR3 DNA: TGTGCCACCAGCAAGGGGCACCCCAGAGCTAATGAAAAACTGTTTTTT
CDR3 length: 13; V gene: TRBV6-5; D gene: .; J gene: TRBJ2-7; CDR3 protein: CASSQITSYEQYF; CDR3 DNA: TGTGCCAGCAGTCAAATAACATCCTACGAGCAGTACTTC
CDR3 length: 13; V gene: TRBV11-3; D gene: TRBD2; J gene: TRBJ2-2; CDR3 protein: CASSRGGTGELFF; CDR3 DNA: TGTGCCAGCAGCCGGGGGGGCACCGGGGAGCTGTTTTTT
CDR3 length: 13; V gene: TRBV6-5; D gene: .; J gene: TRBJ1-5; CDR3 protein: CASLDGTAWPQHF; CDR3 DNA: TGTGCCAGCCTTGATGGGACTGCCTGGCCCCAGCATTTT
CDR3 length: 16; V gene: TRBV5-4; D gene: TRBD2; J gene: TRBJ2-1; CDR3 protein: CASSWGLAVEDNEQFF; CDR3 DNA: TGTGCCAGCAGCTGGGGACTAGCGGTAGAGGACAATGAGCAGTTCTTC